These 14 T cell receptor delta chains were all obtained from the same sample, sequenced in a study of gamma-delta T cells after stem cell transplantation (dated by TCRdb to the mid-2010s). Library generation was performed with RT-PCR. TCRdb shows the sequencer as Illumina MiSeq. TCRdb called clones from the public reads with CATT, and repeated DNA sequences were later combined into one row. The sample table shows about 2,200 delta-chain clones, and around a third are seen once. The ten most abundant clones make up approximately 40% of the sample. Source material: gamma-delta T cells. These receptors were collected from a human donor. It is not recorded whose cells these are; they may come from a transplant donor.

In DNA, the CDR3 is TGTGCCTGTGACCCACTGCTGGGGGATGCCGCGGACACCGATAAACTCATCTTT. Amino acid sequence: CACDPLLGDAADTDKLIF. V and J are TRDV2 and TRDJ1; 9 bases fit TRDD3. The CDR3 has 18 residues. V lost 3 bases to trimming and J lost 0 bases; unmatched junction nucleotides: 13. CDR1 and CDR2 from the germline V gene are GEAIGNYY and EKD.

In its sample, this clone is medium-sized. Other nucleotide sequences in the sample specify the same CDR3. For the CDR3, the DNA is TGTGCCTGTGACCAACTGGGGGACCTGTACACCGATAAACTCATCTTT. Translating gives CACDQLGDLYTDKLIF. This chain links TRDV2 with TRDJ1; 9 positions match TRDD3. The V gene's germline CDR1 is GEAIGNYY and CDR2 EKD. Trimming cost V 3 bases and J 0 bases; bases outside gene matches: 7. CDR3 length: 16 residues.

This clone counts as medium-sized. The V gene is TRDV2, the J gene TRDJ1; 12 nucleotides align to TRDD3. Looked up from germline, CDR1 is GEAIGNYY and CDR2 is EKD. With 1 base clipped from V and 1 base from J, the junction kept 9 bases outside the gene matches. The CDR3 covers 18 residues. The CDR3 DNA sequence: TGTGCCTGTGACACTATCCCACTGGGGGATACTCTCACCGATAAACTCATCTTT. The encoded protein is CACDTIPLGDTLTDKLIF.

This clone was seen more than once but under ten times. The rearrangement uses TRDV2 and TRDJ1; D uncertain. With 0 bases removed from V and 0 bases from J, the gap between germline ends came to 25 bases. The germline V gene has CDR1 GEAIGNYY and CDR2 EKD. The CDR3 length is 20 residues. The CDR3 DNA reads TGTGCCTGTGACACCATAATTCCCCCCACCACCCCTGAGTACACCGATAAACTCATCTTT. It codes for CACDTIIPPTTPEYTDKLIF.

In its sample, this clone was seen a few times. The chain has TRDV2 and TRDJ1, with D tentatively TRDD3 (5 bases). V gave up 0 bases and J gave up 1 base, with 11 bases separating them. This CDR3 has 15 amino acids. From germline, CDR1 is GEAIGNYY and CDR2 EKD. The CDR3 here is CACDTVGGFTDKLIF. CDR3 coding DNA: TGTGCCTGTGACACCGTAGGGGGTTTCACCGATAAACTCATCTTT.

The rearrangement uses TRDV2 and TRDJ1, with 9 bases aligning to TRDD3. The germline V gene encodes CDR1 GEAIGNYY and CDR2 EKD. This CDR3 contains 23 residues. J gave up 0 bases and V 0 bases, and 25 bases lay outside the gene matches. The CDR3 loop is CACDTVPSLYWGDTGDHTDKLIF. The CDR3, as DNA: TGTGCCTGTGACACCGTCCCTTCTCTGTACTGGGGGGATACAGGCGACCACACCGATAAACTCATCTTT.

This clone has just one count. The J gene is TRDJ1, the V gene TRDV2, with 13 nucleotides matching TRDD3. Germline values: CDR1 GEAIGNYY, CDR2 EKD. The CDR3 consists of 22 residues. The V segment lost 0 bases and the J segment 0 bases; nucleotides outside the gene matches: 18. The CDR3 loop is CACDTVGKTQLGDTRDTDKLIF. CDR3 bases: TGTGCCTGTGACACCGTCGGCAAGACTCAACTGGGGGATACGCGGGACACCGATAAACTCATCTTT.

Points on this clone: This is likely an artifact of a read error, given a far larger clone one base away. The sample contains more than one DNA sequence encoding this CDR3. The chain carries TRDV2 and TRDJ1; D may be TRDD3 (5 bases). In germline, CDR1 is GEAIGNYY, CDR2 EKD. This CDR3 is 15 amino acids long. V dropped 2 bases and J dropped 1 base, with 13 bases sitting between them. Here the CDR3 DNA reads TGTGCCTGTGACAAACTAGGGGACCGCACCGATAAACTCATCTTT. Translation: CACDKLGDRTDKLIF.

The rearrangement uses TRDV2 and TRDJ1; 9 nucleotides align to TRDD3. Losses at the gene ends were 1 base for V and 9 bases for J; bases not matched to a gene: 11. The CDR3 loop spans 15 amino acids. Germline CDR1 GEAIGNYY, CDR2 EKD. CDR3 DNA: TGTGCCTGTGACACGCTCCTACCGGGGGATACTGAACTCATCTTT. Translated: CACDTLLPGDTELIF.

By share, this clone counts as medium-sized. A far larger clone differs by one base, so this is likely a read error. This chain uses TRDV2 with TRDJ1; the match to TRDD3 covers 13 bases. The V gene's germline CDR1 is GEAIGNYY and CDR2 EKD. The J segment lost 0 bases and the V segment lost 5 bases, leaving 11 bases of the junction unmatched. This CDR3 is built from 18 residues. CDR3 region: CACGPLLGDTRDTDKLIF. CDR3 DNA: TGTGCCTGTGGCCCACTACTGGGGGATACGCGGGACACCGATAAACTCATCTTT.

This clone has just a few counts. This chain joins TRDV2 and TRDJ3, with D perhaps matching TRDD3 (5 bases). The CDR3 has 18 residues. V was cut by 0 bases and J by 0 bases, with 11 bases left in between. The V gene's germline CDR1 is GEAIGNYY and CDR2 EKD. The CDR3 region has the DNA TGTGCCTGTGACACCGTCGGGGACCTCTCCTGGGACACCCGACAGATGTTTTTC. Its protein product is CACDTVGDLSWDTRQMFF.

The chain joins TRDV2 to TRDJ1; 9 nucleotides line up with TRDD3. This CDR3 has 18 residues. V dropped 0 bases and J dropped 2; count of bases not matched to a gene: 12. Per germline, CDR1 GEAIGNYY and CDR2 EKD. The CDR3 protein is CACDTVGIMGDRTDKLIF. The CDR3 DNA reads TGTGCCTGTGACACCGTGGGGATAATGGGGGATAGAACCGATAAACTCATCTTT.

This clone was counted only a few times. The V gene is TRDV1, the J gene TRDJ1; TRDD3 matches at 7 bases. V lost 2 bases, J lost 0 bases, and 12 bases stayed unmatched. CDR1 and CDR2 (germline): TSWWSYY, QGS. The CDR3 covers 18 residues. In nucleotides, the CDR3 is TGTGCTCTTGGGGAAACTCCTGGGGGCCCCCGGTACACCGATAAACTCATCTTT. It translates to CALGETPGGPRYTDKLIF.

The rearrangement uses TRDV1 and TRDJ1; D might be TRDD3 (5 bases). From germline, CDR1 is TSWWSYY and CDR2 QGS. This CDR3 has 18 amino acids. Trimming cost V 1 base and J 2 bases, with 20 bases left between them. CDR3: CALGERPWPTWETDKLIF. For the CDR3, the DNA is TGTGCTCTTGGGGAACGACCCTGGCCCACCTGGGAAACCGATAAACTCATCTTT.